Listed below are T cell receptor beta chains from one sample, sequenced in a study of lymphopenia after photon versus proton radiotherapy. Libraries were prepared by immunoSEQ multiplex PCR; TCRdb keeps only in-frame clonotypes and omits some of them. The sample has around 7,300 clones, about 92% seen once. The sequenced sample was peripheral blood, obtained from a patient treated with photon-based radiotherapy. All receptors derive from a woman aged 50 to 60 with cholangiocarcinoma. The CDR3 runs from the conserved cysteine through the conserved F or W. Fields, in order: clone size, J gene, D gene, V gene, CDR3 protein, CDR3 DNA. A D gene is named only where the DNA matches it firmly. Some rows mark clone size as missing; the rest say once, few, many or name a class of expanded clone.

NA	TRBJ1-6	NA	TRBV28	CASKKRPKTSPLHF	TGTGCCAGCAAGAAGAGGCCAAAAACATCACCCCTCCACTTT
NA	TRBJ1-1	TRBD1	TRBV15	CATRKVTGVNTEAFF	TGTGCCACCAGGAAAGTGACAGGGGTGAACACTGAAGCTTTCTTT
NA	TRBJ2-5	NA	TRBV5-6	CASSLRVQETQYF	TGTGCCAGCAGCTTACGAGTCCAAGAGACCCAGTACTTC
NA	TRBJ1-1	NA	TRBV18	CASSPPAWTAAFF	TGTGCCAGCTCACCACCCGCCTGGACCGCAGCTTTCTTT
NA	TRBJ1-4	NA	TRBV7-2	CASSPQSGLEKLFF	TGCGCCAGCAGCCCTCAGTCAGGGCTGGAAAAACTGTTTTTT
NA	TRBJ1-5	NA	TRBV7-9	CASSPTGDPYQPQHF	TGTGCCAGCAGTCCAACTGGGGACCCCTATCAGCCCCAGCATTTT
NA	TRBJ1-1	NA	TRBV11-2	CASSFSEAEAFF	TGTGCCAGCAGCTTCTCGGAGGCAGAAGCTTTCTTT
NA	TRBJ1-1	TRBD1	TRBV5-1	CASSLGQGGTEAFF	TGCGCCAGCAGCTTAGGACAGGGGGGAACTGAAGCTTTCTTT
once	TRBJ1-4	NA	TRBV7-9	CASSLRSSLRSEKLFF	TGTGCCAGCAGCTTACGATCGTCCTTACGGAGTGAAAAACTGTTTTTT
NA	TRBJ2-5	NA	TRBV7-2	CASSLHLGKTQYF	TGTGCCAGCAGCCTACATTTGGGAAAGACCCAGTACTTC
NA	TRBJ1-2	NA	TRBV6-5	CASRRGFYGYTF	TGTGCCAGCAGGAGGGGGTTCTATGGCTACACCTTC
few	TRBJ1-2	TRBD1	TRBV11-2	CASSLLRGRRGVGYTF	TGTGCCAGCAGCTTATTGAGGGGACGCAGGGGGGTTGGCTACACCTTC
NA	TRBJ2-7	TRBD1	TRBV6-1	CASRARTGAYEQYF	TGTGCCAGCAGGGCCAGGACAGGGGCCTACGAGCAGTACTTC
NA	TRBJ1-2	TRBD1	TRBV7-2	CASSFVGGAGYGYTF	TGTGCCAGCAGCTTCGTAGGGGGCGCGGGTTATGGCTACACCTTC
NA	TRBJ1-3	TRBD1	TRBV5-1	CASSFAPDRSGTIYF	TGCGCCAGCAGCTTCGCGCCGGACAGGTCCGGCACCATATATTTT
NA	TRBJ2-7	TRBD2	TRBV19	CASRNPGTSFYEQYF	TGTGCCAGTAGAAATCCCGGGACTAGCTTCTACGAGCAGTACTTC
NA	TRBJ1-6	NA	TRBV4-3	CASSQGIWGPNNSPLHF	TGCGCCAGCAGCCAAGGGATCTGGGGGCCCAATAATTCACCCCTCCACTTT
NA	TRBJ2-1	TRBD1	TRBV5-6	CASSGTGLKFF	TGTGCCAGCAGCGGGACAGGGCTTAAGTTCTTC
NA	TRBJ1-1	TRBD1	TRBV18	CASSPMPYRGTEAFF	TGTGCCAGCTCACCAATGCCTTACAGGGGCACTGAAGCTTTCTTT
NA	TRBJ2-6	NA	TRBV6-7	CASSWKDLQSRANVLTF	TGTGCCAGCAGTTGGAAGGATTTACAAAGTCGGGCCAACGTCCTGACTTTC
NA	TRBJ1-1	TRBD1	TRBV19	CATGGTSLNTEAFF	TGTGCCACAGGGGGCACTTCCCTGAACACTGAAGCTTTCTTT
once	TRBJ2-2	TRBD2	TRBV7-9	CASSQRAGVNTGELFF	TGTGCCAGCAGCCAAAGGGCGGGGGTAAACACCGGGGAGCTATTTTTT
NA	TRBJ1-1	TRBD1	TRBV11-2	CASSTHRGPLRTEAFF	TGTGCCAGCAGCACACACAGGGGTCCGCTTCGCACTGAAGCTTTCTTT
once	TRBJ2-1	TRBD2	TRBV11-2	CASSLLLAGGPWNEQFF	TGTGCCAGCAGCTTACTCTTAGCGGGGGGGCCGTGGAATGAGCAGTTCTTC
NA	TRBJ2-1	NA	TRBV29-1	CSVDPGLEQFF	TGCAGCGTTGATCCGGGTCTTGAGCAGTTCTTC
NA	TRBJ1-3	NA	TRBV18	CASSPPTKPGNTIYF	TGTGCCAGCTCACCACCCACTAAACCTGGAAACACCATATATTTT
NA	TRBJ2-6	NA	TRBV11-3	CASSSGVAGTSGANVLTF	TGTGCCAGCAGCTCAGGTGTGGCGGGAACATCTGGGGCCAACGTCCTGACTTTC
NA	TRBJ1-1	TRBD1	TRBV29-1	CSVGGQDGLGAFF	TGCAGCGTTGGAGGACAGGACGGTTTGGGAGCTTTCTTT
NA	TRBJ1-2	NA	TRBV5-1	CASSLLEPNYGYTF	TGCGCCAGCAGCTTACTCGAACCGAACTATGGCTACACCTTC
NA	TRBJ2-1	TRBD1	TRBV2	CASTRDRNFYNEQFF	TGTGCCAGCACCCGGGACAGGAATTTCTACAATGAGCAGTTCTTC
NA	TRBJ2-1	NA	TRBV9	CASSNLVYNEQFF	TGTGCCAGCAGCAACCTGGTTTACAATGAGCAGTTCTTC
NA	TRBJ2-5	NA	TRBV7-9	CASSSRGQETQYF	TGTGCCAGCAGCTCACGGGGGCAAGAGACCCAGTACTTC
NA	TRBJ2-4	NA	TRBV5-8	CASSLVGGKNIQYF	TGTGCCAGCAGCTTAGTGGGGGGCAAAAACATTCAGTACTTC
NA	TRBJ2-5	NA	TRBV7-6	CASSLAGRETQYF	TGTGCCAGCAGCTTAGCGGGGAGAGAGACCCAGTACTTC
NA	TRBJ2-1	NA	TRBV19	CASSIQGFGYNEQFF	TGTGCCAGTAGTATACAGGGGTTTGGCTACAATGAGCAGTTCTTC
NA	TRBJ1-2	NA	TRBV19	CASLDYYGYTF	TGTGCCAGTCTCGATTACTATGGCTACACCTTC
NA	TRBJ2-7	TRBD1	TRBV7-2	CASSLGTGTYEQYF	TGTGCCAGCAGCTTAGGGACAGGGACTTACGAGCAGTACTTC
NA	TRBJ1-6	NA	TRBV5-1	CASSLVGGSYNSPLHF	TGCGCCAGCAGCTTGGTGGGGGGCTCCTATAATTCACCCCTCCACTTT
NA	TRBJ1-1	NA	TRBV7-2	CASSHGSRNTEAFF	TGTGCCAGCAGTCACGGGTCGCGGAACACTGAAGCTTTCTTT
NA	TRBJ1-2	NA	TRBV20-1	CSATDFYGYTF	TGCAGTGCTACGGACTTTTATGGCTACACCTTC
NA	TRBJ1-1	NA	TRBV11-2	CASSLDRMNTEAFF	TGTGCCAGCAGCTTAGACAGGATGAACACTGAAGCTTTCTTT
NA	TRBJ2-5	TRBD2	TRBV7-2	CASSLNRGGAGETQYF	TGTGCCAGCAGCTTGAATCGCGGGGGGGCGGGAGAGACCCAGTACTTC